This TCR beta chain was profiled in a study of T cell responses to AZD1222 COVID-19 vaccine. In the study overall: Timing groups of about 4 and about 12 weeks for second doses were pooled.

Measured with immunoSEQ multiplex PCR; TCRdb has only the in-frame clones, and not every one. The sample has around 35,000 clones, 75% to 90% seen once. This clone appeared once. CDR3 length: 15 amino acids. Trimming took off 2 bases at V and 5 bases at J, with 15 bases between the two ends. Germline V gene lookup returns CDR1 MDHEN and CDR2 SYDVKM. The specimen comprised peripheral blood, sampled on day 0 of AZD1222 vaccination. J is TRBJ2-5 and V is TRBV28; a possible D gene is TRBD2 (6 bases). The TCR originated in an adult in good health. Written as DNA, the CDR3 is TGTGCCAGCAGTTTAAGGTTGGAGGGCAGTGAGACCCAGTACTTC. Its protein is CASSLRLEGSETQYF.